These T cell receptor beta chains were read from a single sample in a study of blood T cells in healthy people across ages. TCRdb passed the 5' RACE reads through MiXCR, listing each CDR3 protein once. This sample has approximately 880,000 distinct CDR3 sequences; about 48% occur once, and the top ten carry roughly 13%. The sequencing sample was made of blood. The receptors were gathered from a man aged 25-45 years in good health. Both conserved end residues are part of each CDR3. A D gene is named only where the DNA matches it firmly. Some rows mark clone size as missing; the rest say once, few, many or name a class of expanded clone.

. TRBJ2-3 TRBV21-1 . TGTGCCAGCAGCAATGGAGCGACTAGCACAGATACGCAGTATTTT CASSNGATSTDTQYF
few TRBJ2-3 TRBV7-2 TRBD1 TGTGCCAGCAGCTTAGCGAGGGGGCGCAACACAGATACGCAGTATTTT CASSLARGRNTDTQYF
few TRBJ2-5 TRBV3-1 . TGTGCCAGCAGCCAAGAAAGTGGTGGGTTGGCGACCCAGTACTTC CASSQESGGLATQYF
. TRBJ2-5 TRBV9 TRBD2 TGTGCCAGCAAAAGCGGGGTAGGCGAGACCCAGTACTTC CASKSGVGETQYF
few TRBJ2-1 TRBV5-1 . TGCGCCAGCAGCTTGGAAGCAGCGAGCTCCTACAATGAGCAGTTCTTC CASSLEAASSYNEQFF
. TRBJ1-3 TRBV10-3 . TGTGCCACCCGACAGGTCTCTGGAAACACCATATATTTT CATRQVSGNTIYF
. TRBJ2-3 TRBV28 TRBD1 TGTGCCAGCACGAGCGGGGACAGGGACACAGATACGCAGTATTTT CASTSGDRDTDTQYF
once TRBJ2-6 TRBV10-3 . TGTGCCATCAGTGAGTCTGCCCGAAGGGGACCTGGGGCCAACGTCCTGACTTTC CAISESARRGPGANVLTF
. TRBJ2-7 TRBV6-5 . TGTGCCAGCAGTTACTCGATTGGGGGAATCCTATACGAGCAGTACTTC CASSYSIGGILYEQYF
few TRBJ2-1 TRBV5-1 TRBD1 TGCGCCAGCAGTTCCCGACAGGGGCTACAGAATGAGCAGTTCTTC CASSSRQGLQNEQFF
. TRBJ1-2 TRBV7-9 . TGTGCCAGCAGTTCTTGGACCGAACTCTATGGCTACACCTTC CASSSWTELYGYTF
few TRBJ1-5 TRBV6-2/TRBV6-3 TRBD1 TGTGCCAGCAGTGCCGACAGGGGGAATCAGCCCCAGCATTTT CASSADRGNQPQHF
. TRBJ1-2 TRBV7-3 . TGTGCCAGCAGCACCCGGTGGGCCAACTATGGCTACACCTTC CASSTRWANYGYTF
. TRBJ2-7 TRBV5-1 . TGCGCCAGCAGCTTGGGGACGGCCGACTACGAGCAGTACTTC CASSLGTADYEQYF
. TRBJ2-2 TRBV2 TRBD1 TGTGCCAGCAACCTGGGAGGACAGGGGGCATCCGGGGAGCTGTTTTTT CASNLGGQGASGELFF
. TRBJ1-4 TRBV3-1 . TGTGCCAGCAGCCCCGGATGGTCTAATGAAAAACTGTTTTTT CASSPGWSNEKLFF
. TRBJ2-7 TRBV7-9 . TGTGCCAGCAGCTTAGATAGGAGGGGTGCCTACGAGCAGTACTTC CASSLDRRGAYEQYF
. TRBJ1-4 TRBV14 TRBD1 TGTGCCAGCAGCCAAGTGACAGGGATAAATGAAAAACTGTTTTTT CASSQVTGINEKLFF
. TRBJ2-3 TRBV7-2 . TGTGCCAGCAGCTCCAGCCGAGCCACAGATACGCAGTATTTT CASSSSRATDTQYF
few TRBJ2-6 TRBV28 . TGTGCCAGCAGCAGACATTCTGGGGCCAACGTCCTGACTTTC CASSRHSGANVLTF
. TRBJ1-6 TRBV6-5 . TGTGCCAGCAGTTACGGCAGGGAGCATTCACCCCTCCACTTT CASSYGREHSPLHF
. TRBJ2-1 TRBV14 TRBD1 TGTGCCAGCAGCTTTGACAGGGGGCACGACAATGAGCAGTTCTTC CASSFDRGHDNEQFF
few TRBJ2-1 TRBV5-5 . TGTGCCAGCAGCTGGGACTTTTCCAATGAGCAGTTCTTC CASSWDFSNEQFF
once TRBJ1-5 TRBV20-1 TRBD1 TGCAGTGCCACTATTGAGACAGGGGAGGATGGCAATCAGCCCCAGCATTTT CSATIETGEDGNQPQHF
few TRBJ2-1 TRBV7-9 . TGTGCCAGCAGCGCAGCTCGGTTTAGTACCGATGAGCAGTTCTTC CASSAARFSTDEQFF
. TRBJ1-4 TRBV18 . TGTGCCAGCTCACCACCCGCGAGGGCCAGGGAAAAACTGTTTTTT CASSPPARAREKLFF
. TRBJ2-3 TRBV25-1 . TGTGCCAGCAGTGAACCTCCAGGGATTTCGTCTACCACAGATACGCAGTATTTT CASSEPPGISSTTDTQYF
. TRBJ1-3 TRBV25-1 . TGTGCCAGCAGGGACGACAGTACCTCTGGAAACACCATATATTTT CASRDDSTSGNTIYF
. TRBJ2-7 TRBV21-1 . TGTGCCAGCAGCAAAGGGCGGGGGGCCCACGAATACAATGAGCAGTACTTC CASSKGRGAHEYNEQYF
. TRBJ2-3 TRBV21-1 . TGTGCCGGGAACCGACAGGTTCGAGTGGCAGATACGCAGTATTTT CAGNRQVRVADTQYF
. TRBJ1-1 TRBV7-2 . TGTGCCAGCAGCTTACCCTCGGTGAACACTGAAGCTTTCTTT CASSLPSVNTEAFF
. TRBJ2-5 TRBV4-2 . TGTGCCAGCAGCCAAGGGACGGCTCAAGAAGAGACCCAGTACTTC CASSQGTAQEETQYF
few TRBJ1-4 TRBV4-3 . TGCGCCAGCAGCCAGGGAGGGGGGACGGGTGAAAAACTGTTTTTT CASSQGGGTGEKLFF
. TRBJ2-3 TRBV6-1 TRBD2 TGTGCCAGCAGTTCGGGGGGGGGTGCCACAGATACGCAGTATTTT CASSSGGGATDTQYF